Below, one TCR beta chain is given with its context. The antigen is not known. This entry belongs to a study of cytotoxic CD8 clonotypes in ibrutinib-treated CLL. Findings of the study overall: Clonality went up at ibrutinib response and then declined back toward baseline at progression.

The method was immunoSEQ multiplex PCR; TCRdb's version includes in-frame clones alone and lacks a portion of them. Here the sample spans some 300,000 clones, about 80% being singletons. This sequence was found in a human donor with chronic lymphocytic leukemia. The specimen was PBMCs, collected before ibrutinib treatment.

CDR3 sequence: CASSVGSLDEQFF. DNA of the CDR3: TGTGCCAGCAGCGTCGGGAGTCTGGATGAGCAGTTCTTC. The chain recombines TRBV5-6 with TRBJ2-1, with D maybe TRBD2 (6 bases). Germline CDR1 reads SGHDT; CDR2 reads YYEEEE. CDR3 length: 13 amino acids. Deletions cut 4 bases from V and 8 bases from J, with 13 bases between.